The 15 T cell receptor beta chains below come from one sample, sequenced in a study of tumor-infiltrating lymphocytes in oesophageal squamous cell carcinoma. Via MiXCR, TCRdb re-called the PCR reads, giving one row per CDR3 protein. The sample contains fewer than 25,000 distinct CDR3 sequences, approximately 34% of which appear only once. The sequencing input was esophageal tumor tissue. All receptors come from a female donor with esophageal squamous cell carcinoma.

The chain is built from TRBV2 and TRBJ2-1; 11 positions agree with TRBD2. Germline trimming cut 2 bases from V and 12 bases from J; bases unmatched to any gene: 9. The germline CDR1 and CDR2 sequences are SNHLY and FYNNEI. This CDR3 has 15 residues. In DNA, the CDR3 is TGTGCCAGCAGTGAAAGGCTAGCGGGAGGCCATGGGCAGTTCTTC. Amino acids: CASSERLAGGHGQFF.

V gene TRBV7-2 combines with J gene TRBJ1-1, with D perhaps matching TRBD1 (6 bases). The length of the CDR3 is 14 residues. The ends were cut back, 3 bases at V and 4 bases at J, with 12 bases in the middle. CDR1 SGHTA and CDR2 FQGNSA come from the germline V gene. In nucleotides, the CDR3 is TGTGCCAGCAGCTTTGGGGGGCTGGGCACTGAAGCTTTCTTT. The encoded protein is CASSFGGLGTEAFF.

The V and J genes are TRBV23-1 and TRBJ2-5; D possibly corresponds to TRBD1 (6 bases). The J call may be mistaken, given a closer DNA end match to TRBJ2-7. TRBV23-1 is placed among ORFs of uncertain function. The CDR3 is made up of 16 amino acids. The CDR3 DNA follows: TGCGCCAGCAGTCATCCAATGGGTGGACAGTTGTACGAGCAGTACTTC. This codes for CASSHPMGGQLYEQYF.

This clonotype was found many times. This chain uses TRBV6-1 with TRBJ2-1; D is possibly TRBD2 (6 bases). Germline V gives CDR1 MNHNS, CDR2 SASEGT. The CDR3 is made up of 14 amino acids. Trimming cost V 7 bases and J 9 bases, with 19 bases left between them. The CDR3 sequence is CASMSLGGSGEQFF. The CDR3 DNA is TGTGCCAGCATGAGTCTGGGGGGTAGCGGTGAGCAGTTCTTC.

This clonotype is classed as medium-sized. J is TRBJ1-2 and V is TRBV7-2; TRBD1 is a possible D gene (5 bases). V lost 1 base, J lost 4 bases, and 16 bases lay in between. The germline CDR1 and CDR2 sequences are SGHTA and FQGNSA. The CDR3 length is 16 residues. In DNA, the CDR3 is TGTGCCAGCAGCTTAGAGGGCAGGGCGGGTGGCTATGGCTACACCTTC. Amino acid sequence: CASSLEGRAGGYGYTF. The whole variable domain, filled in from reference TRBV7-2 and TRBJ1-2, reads GAGVSQSPSNKVTEKGKDVELRCDPISGHTALYWYRQSLGQGLEFLIYFQGNSAPDKSGLPSDRFSAERTGGSVSTLTIQRTQQEDSAVYLCASSLEGRAGGYGYTFGSGTRLTVV.

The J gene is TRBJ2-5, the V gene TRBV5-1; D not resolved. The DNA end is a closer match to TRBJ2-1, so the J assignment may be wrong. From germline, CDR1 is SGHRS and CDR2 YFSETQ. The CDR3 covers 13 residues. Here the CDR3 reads CASSLLKENEQFF. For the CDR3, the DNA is TGCGCCAGCAGCTTATTGAAGGAAAATGAGCAGTTCTTC.

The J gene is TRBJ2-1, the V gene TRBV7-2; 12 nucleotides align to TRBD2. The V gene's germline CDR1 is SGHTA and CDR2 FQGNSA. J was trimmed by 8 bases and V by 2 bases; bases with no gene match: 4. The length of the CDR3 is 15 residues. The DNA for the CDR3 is TGTGCCAGCAGCTTAACTAGCGGGAGGATCGATGAGCAGTTCTTC. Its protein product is CASSLTSGRIDEQFF.

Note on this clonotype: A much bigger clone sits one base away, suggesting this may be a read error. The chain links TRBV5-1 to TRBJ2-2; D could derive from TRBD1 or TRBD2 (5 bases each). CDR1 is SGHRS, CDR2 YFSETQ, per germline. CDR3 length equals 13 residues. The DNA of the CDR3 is TGCGTCAGCAGCCGGGGCGATCTAGGGGAGCTGTTTTTT. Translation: CVSSRGDLGELFF.

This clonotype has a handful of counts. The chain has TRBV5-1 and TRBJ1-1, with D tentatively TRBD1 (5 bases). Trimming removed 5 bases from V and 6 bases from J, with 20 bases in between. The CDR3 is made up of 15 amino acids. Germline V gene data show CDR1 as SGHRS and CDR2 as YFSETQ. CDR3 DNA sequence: TGCGCCAGCAGGCCGACAGAGCTATTGGGCGCTGAAGCTTTCTTT. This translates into CASRPTELLGAEAFF.

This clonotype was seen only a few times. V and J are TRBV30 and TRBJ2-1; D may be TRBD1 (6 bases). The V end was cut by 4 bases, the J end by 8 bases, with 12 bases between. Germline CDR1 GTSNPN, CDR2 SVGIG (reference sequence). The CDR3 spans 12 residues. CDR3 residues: CAWNRDKYEQFF. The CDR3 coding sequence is TGTGCCTGGAACAGGGATAAGTATGAGCAGTTCTTC.

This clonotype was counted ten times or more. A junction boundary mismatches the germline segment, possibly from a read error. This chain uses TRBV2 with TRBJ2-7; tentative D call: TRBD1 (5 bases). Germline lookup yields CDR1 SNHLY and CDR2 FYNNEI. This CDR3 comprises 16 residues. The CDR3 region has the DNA TGTGCCAGCAGAGAAGGGGTACAGCTAGGCTCCTACGAGCAGTACTTC. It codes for CASREGVQLGSYEQYF.

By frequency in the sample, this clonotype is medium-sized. The CDR3, as DNA: TGTGCCAGCAGCGAACTGACCTCTGGGGCCAACGTCCTGACTTTC. Translated: CASSELTSGANVLTF. This chain links TRBV28 with TRBJ2-6; no definite D call. V shed 6 bases and J shed 0 bases, with 9 bases lying between them. Germline V gene lookup returns CDR1 MDHEN and CDR2 SYDVKM. The CDR3 runs to 15 residues.

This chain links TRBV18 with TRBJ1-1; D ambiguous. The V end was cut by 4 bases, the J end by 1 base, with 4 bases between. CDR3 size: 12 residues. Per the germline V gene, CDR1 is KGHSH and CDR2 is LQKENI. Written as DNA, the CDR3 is TGTGCCAGCTCACTGGGGAACACTGAAGCTTTCTTT. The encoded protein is CASSLGNTEAFF.

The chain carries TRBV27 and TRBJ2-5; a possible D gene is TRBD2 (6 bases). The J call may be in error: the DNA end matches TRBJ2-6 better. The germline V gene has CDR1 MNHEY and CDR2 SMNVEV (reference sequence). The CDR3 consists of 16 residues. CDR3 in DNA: TGTGCCAGCAGTAGGACCCGTGGAGGGGGGGCCAACGTCCTGACTTTC. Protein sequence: CASSRTRGGGANVLTF.

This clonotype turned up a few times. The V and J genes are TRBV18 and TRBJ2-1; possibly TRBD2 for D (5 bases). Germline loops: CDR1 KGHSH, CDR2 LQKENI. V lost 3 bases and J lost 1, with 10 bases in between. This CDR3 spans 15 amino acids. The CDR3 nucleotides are TGTGCCAGCTCACCGTCGCCGGGGTCCTACAATGAGCAGTTCTTC. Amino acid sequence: CASSPSPGSYNEQFF. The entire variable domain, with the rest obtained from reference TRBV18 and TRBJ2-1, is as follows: NAGVMQNPRHLVRRRGQEARLRCSPMKGHSHVYWYRQLPEEGLKFMVYLQKENIIDESGMPKERFSAEFPKEGPSILRIQQVVRGDSAAYFCASSPSPGSYNEQFFGPGTRLTVL.